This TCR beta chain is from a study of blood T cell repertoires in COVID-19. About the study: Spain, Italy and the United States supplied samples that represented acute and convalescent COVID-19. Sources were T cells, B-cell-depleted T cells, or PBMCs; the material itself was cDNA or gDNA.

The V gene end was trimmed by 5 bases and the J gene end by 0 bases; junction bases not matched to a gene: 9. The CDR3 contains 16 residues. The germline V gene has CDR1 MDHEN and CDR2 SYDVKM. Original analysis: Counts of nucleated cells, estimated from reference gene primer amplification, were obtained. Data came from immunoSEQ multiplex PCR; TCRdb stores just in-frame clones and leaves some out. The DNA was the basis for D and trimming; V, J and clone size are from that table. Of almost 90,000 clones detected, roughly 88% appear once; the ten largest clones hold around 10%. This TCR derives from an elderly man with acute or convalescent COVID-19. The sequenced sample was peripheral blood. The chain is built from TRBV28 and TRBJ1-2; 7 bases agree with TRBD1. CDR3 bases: TGTGCCAGCAGTGAGACAGGGAACAACGCTAACTATGGCTACACCTTC. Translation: CASSETGNNANYGYTF.